What follows are 32 T cell receptor beta chains derived from one specimen sequenced in a study of cytomegalovirus exposure and HLA in healthy donors. A multiplex PCR was run with 60 Vbeta primers and 13 Jbeta primers. Clones were sequenced by immunoSEQ multiplex PCR, and TCRdb holds only the in-frame ones, with some missing. The sample has about 140,000 clones, 73% seen once. Sequencing input: PBMCs. Every receptor here comes from a human donor in good health.

V gene TRBV6-5 combines with J gene TRBJ1-2; a possible D gene is TRBD1 (5 bases). The CDR3 totals 16 residues. With 2 bases removed from V and 0 bases from J, the gap between germline ends came to 13 bases. Germline lookup yields CDR1 MNHEY and CDR2 SVGAGI. The CDR3: CASSYNRDRANYGYTF. The CDR3 DNA sequence: TGTGCCAGCAGTTACAATCGTGACAGAGCTAACTATGGCTACACCTTC.

V is TRBV28 and J is TRBJ2-2; TRBD1 aligns across 7 bases. This CDR3 is built from 15 residues. From germline, CDR1 is MDHEN and CDR2 SYDVKM. J gave up 4 bases and V 6 bases, and 8 bases lay outside the gene matches. CDR3 nucleotides: TGTGCCAGCAGATTGACAGGGTCTTTCACCGGGGAGCTGTTTTTT. Protein product: CASRLTGSFTGELFF.

The genes are TRBV5-1 and TRBJ2-3; D gene ambiguous. Trimming cost V 3 bases and J 3 bases, with 8 bases left between them. Looked up from germline, CDR1 is SGHRS and CDR2 is YFSETQ. The CDR3 is 13 amino acids. The CDR3 DNA reads as TGCGCCAGCAGCTCACGTCGGACAGATACGCAGTATTTT. It specifies CASSSRRTDTQYF. Together with reference TRBV5-1 and TRBJ2-3, the CDR3 gives the full variable domain: KAGVTQTPRYLIKTRGQQVTLSCSPISGHRSVSWYQQTPGQGLQFLFEYFSETQRNKGNFPGRFSGRQFSNSRSEMNVSTLELGDSALYLCASSSRRTDTQYFGPGTRLTVL.

The chain employs TRBV18 and TRBJ1-6; D gene ambiguous. Germline assignment: CDR1 KGHSH and CDR2 LQKENI. The CDR3 spans 12 residues. V gave up 6 bases and J gave up 7 bases, with 7 bases separating them. The CDR3 here is CASSEENSPLHF. The CDR3 DNA follows: TGTGCCAGCTCCGAAGAGAATTCACCCCTCCACTTT.

This chain uses TRBV4-1 with TRBJ2-2, with D maybe TRBD1 (5 bases). The CDR3 is 17 amino acids. Trimming shortened V by 5 bases and J by 7 bases, and 23 bases separated the two germline ends. In germline, CDR1 is MGHRA, CDR2 YSYEKL. Here the CDR3 reads CASSYFGEQALDGELFF. Written as DNA, the CDR3 is TGCGCCAGCAGCTACTTTGGGGAACAGGCACTCGACGGGGAGCTGTTTTTT.

The chain joins TRBV6-1 to TRBJ2-7; D perhaps matches TRBD1 (6 bases). There are 14 residues in the CDR3. V gave up 3 bases and J gave up 5 bases, with 14 bases separating them. The germline CDR1 and CDR2 sequences are MNHNS and SASEGT. The CDR3 DNA follows: TGTGCCAGCAGTGAGAGGGCCAGGGGCGACGAGCAGTACTTC. It codes for CASSERARGDEQYF.

There are a few counts of this clone. The V call is TRBV12-2, the J call TRBJ2-2; the table names TRBD1, a call not compared with the DNA. TRBV12-2 is flagged as a pseudogene. The CDR3 has 16 amino acids. Here the CDR3 DNA reads TGTGCAAGTCGCTTCCGGGACAGGGGGCGCACCGGGGAGCTGTTTTTT. It specifies CASRFRDRGRTGELFF.

V and J are TRBV11-3 and TRBJ2-7; D gene uncertain. Germline CDR1 and CDR2: SGHNT and YENEEA. V lost 1 base and J lost 2, with 12 bases in between. This CDR3 has 15 amino acids. In DNA, the CDR3 is TGTGCCAGCAGCTTAGGGCTCGGGTCTCCCTACGAGCAGTACTTC. Residues: CASSLGLGSPYEQYF.

V gene TRBV18 combines with J gene TRBJ1-2; no firm D call. CDR1 and CDR2 (germline): KGHSH, LQKENI. V lost 3 bases, J lost 8 bases, and 13 bases lay in between. This CDR3 contains 13 residues. The CDR3 reads CASSPASERGYTF. CDR3 DNA: TGTGCCAGCTCACCGGCCTCTGAACGAGGCTACACCTTC.

This sequence joins TRBV29-1 and TRBJ2-7, with 10 bases lining up with TRBD1. V trimming: 4 bases; J trimming: 1 base; junction bases outside the gene matches: 4. The CDR3 is 14 amino acids. Germline values: CDR1 SQVTM, CDR2 ANQGSEA. The CDR3 DNA sequence: TGCAGCGTTGTGGGACAGGGGTCTTCCTACGAGCAGTACTTC. Protein: CSVVGQGSSYEQYF.

The chain carries TRBV5-1 and TRBJ2-2; the match to TRBD1 covers 7 bases. The CDR3 is made up of 15 amino acids. J gave up 2 bases and V 5 bases, and 6 bases lay outside the gene matches. The germline V gene encodes CDR1 SGHRS and CDR2 YFSETQ. CDR3 amino acids: CASRSGTANTGELFF. The CDR3, as DNA: TGCGCCAGCAGATCTGGGACAGCCAACACCGGGGAGCTGTTTTTT.

The chain links TRBV15 to TRBJ1-3; D gene unclear. This CDR3 is 16 amino acids long. The V gene lost 1 base and the J gene lost 0 bases, with 10 bases spanning the gap. Germline lookup yields CDR1 LNHNV and CDR2 YYDKDF (reference sequence). This CDR3 reads CATSRGPSSSGNTIYF. CDR3 nucleotide sequence: TGTGCCACCAGCAGAGGTCCCTCCAGCTCTGGAAACACCATATATTTT.

This clone was found a few times. The chain joins TRBV18 to TRBJ2-3; TRBD1 matches at 9 bases. Trimming cost V 6 bases and J 4 bases; bases outside gene matches: 5. Germline CDR1 is KGHSH and CDR2 is LQKENI. The CDR3 totals 14 residues. Here the CDR3 DNA reads TGTGCCAGCTCCCCGGACAGGGGTGCAGATACGCAGTATTTT. Its protein is CASSPDRGADTQYF.

J is TRBJ2-1 and V is TRBV7-8; TRBD2 matches 9 bases. The CDR3 contains 14 residues. CDR1 SGHVS and CDR2 FQNEAQ come from the germline V gene. With V trimmed by 4 bases and J by 3 bases, 1 base remained unmatched. The CDR3 loop is CASSYSGSYNEQFF. Written as DNA, the CDR3 is TGTGCCAGCAGCTATAGCGGGAGCTACAATGAGCAGTTCTTC.

This clone was recorded a few times. The chain is built from TRBV9 and TRBJ2-1; possible D gene TRBD1, 7 bases. The CDR3 covers 16 residues. The germline V gene encodes CDR1 SGDLS and CDR2 YYNGEE. V lost 4 bases and J 3 bases, leaving 17 bases between the germline ends. CDR3: CASSPSRGVLYNEQFF. The CDR3, as DNA: TGTGCCAGCAGCCCCTCCAGGGGGGTCCTCTACAATGAGCAGTTCTTC.

Remarks on this clone: Other nucleotide sequences in the sample specify the same CDR3. Here the CDR3 DNA reads TGCAGCGTTCGGACTGACCAAGAGACCCAGTACTTC. Translated: CSVRTDQETQYF. The gene calls are TRBV29-1 and TRBJ2-5, with D possibly matching TRBD2 (5 bases). From germline, CDR1 is SQVTM and CDR2 ANQGSEA. Deletions cut 5 bases from V and 0 bases from J, with 7 bases between. The CDR3 consists of 12 residues.

This clone was counted between two and nine times. J is TRBJ2-7 and V is TRBV30; D possibly corresponds to TRBD2 (5 bases). The V gene lost 0 bases and the J gene lost 6 bases, with 9 bases spanning the gap. This CDR3 has 12 amino acids. Looked up from germline, CDR1 is GTSNPN and CDR2 is SVGIG (reference sequence). CDR3 coding DNA: TGTGCCTGGAGTGTTTACGGGGTCGAGCAGTACTTC. It encodes CAWSVYGVEQYF.

The rearrangement joins TRBV5-4 to TRBJ1-2; possibly TRBD1 for D (6 bases). Trimming pared 2 bases from V and 3 bases from J, leaving 11 bases between. CDR3 length: 14 amino acids. The germline V gene encodes CDR1 SGHNT and CDR2 YYREEE (reference sequence). CDR3 amino acids: CASSFLGGDYGYTF. DNA of the CDR3: TGTGCCAGCAGCTTCTTAGGGGGAGACTATGGCTACACCTTC.

The V call is TRBV4-1, the J call TRBJ2-3, with D possibly matching TRBD1 (6 bases). Germline CDR1 MGHRA, CDR2 YSYEKL. Trimming pared 1 base from V and 9 bases from J, leaving 11 bases between. This CDR3 comprises 13 residues. The CDR3 region has the DNA TGCGCCAGCAGCCAAGTGGGGGCTAACACGCAGTATTTT. Its protein product is CASSQVGANTQYF.

The rearrangement links TRBV6-5 to TRBJ1-2, with D tentatively TRBD1 (6 bases). The CDR3 has 16 amino acids. The germline CDR1 and CDR2 sequences are MNHEY and SVGAGI. Trimming pared 2 bases from V and 8 bases from J, leaving 21 bases between. The CDR3 DNA reads TGTGCCAGCAGTTACGTAGGTGGGGGCCTAACGGGAGGCTACACCTTC. Protein product: CASSYVGGGLTGGYTF.

The chain links TRBV7-6 to TRBJ2-7, with 9 positions matching TRBD2. Germline CDR1 reads SGHVS; CDR2 reads FNYEAQ. V dropped 5 bases and J dropped 3; count of bases not matched to a gene: 5. The CDR3 consists of 14 residues. The CDR3 is CASSPIAGDYEQYF. CDR3 sequence (DNA): TGTGCCAGCAGCCCGATAGCGGGAGACTACGAGCAGTACTTC.

The rearrangement joins TRBV5-1 to TRBJ2-3, with 8 positions matching TRBD2. Germline V lookup: CDR1 SGHRS, CDR2 YFSETQ. Trimming took 4 bases from V and 2 from J; bases not matched to a gene: 12. The CDR3 spans 17 residues. The CDR3 region is CASSPRRGGRNTDTQYF. The CDR3 nucleotides read TGCGCCAGCAGCCCGAGGAGGGGCGGGAGGAACACAGATACGCAGTATTTT.

This chain uses TRBV19 with TRBJ2-7, with TRBD1 identical over 7 bases. Germline V CDR1 and CDR2: LNHDA, SQIVND (reference sequence). The CDR3 sequence is 15 residues long. With V trimmed by 3 bases and J by 9 bases, 14 bases remained unmatched. CDR3 protein: CASSMSGTDTTAQYF. CDR3 sequence (DNA): TGTGCCAGTAGTATGTCAGGGACAGACACGACGGCGCAGTACTTC.

The V and J genes are TRBV30 and TRBJ1-2; D remains unclear. The CDR3 sequence is 11 residues long. Germline assignment: CDR1 GTSNPN and CDR2 SVGIG (reference sequence). V lost 2 bases and J lost 8, with 9 bases in between. The CDR3 loop reads CAWSPAGGYTF. In nucleotides, the CDR3 is TGTGCCTGGAGTCCAGCGGGAGGCTACACCTTC.

V usage is TRBV7-9 and J usage is TRBJ2-7; D perhaps matches TRBD2 (5 bases). Trimming removed 5 bases at V and 3 bases at J, with 11 bases between. Germline V gene lookup returns CDR1 SEHNR and CDR2 FQNEAQ (reference sequence). The length of the CDR3 is 13 residues. CDR3: CASSPASGYEQYF. The CDR3 DNA follows: TGTGCCAGCAGCCCTGCGAGCGGCTACGAGCAGTACTTC.

The chain employs TRBV11-3 and TRBJ1-2; D is possibly TRBD1 (5 bases). This CDR3 is 15 amino acids long. Germline values: CDR1 SGHNT, CDR2 YENEEA. Trimming took off 0 bases at V and 6 bases at J, with 14 bases between the two ends. In DNA form, the CDR3 reads TGTGCCAGCAGCTTAGAGGTGGGGGAGGTCGATGGCTACACCTTC. It codes for CASSLEVGEVDGYTF.

The CDR3 is CASSEGLNIQYF. CDR3 DNA: TGTGCCAGCAGTGAAGGGCTGAACATTCAGTACTTC. The chain employs TRBV2 and TRBJ2-4; unclear D gene. Per the germline V gene, CDR1 is SNHLY and CDR2 is FYNNEI. The V end was cut by 1 base, the J end by 7 bases, with 5 bases between. The CDR3 runs 12 residues.

The CDR3 reads CASSNKGQGSEKLFF. In DNA, the CDR3 is TGCGCCAGCAGCAATAAGGGACAGGGGAGCGAAAAACTGTTTTTT. The gene calls are TRBV4-1 and TRBJ1-4; 10 bases are shared with TRBD1. With 5 bases clipped from V and 8 bases from J, the junction kept 8 bases outside the gene matches. The germline V gene has CDR1 MGHRA and CDR2 YSYEKL. The length of the CDR3 is 15 residues.

This clone was counted between two and nine times. The chain couples TRBV29-1 to TRBJ1-5; 8 bases are a match to TRBD1. There are 15 residues in the CDR3. V lost 4 bases and J lost 3; bases outside the gene matches: 8. Germline CDR1 is SQVTM and CDR2 is ANQGSEA. The DNA of the CDR3 is TGCAGCGTTGGGACGGGACAGGACGCCAATCAGCCCCAGCATTTT. It encodes CSVGTGQDANQPQHF.

This chain links TRBV5-8 with TRBJ1-4; 8 bases are a match to TRBD1. Germline lookup yields CDR1 SGHTS and CDR2 YDEGEE. There are 15 residues in the CDR3. With 0 bases clipped from V and 7 bases from J, the junction kept 5 bases outside the gene matches. The CDR3 loop reads CASSLGTGGAEKLFF. The CDR3, as DNA: TGTGCCAGCAGCTTGGGTACAGGGGGGGCTGAAAAACTGTTTTTT.

V usage is TRBV6-1 and J usage is TRBJ2-7, with a possible D match to TRBD1 (6 bases). CDR3 length equals 15 residues. From germline, CDR1 is MNHNS and CDR2 SASEGT. The V end lost 3 bases, the J end lost 4 bases, and 16 bases lay between the germline ends. The CDR3, as DNA: TGTGCCAGCAGTGACCACGTGGCAGGGGTTTACGAGCAGTACTTC. It yields the protein CASSDHVAGVYEQYF.

With respect to this clone: One junction end disagrees with the germline gene, perhaps due to a read error. The chain's CDR3 is CSVDGRGSTYNQQFF. Here the CDR3 DNA reads TGCAGCGTTGATGGGCGGGGGAGCACCTACAATCAGCAGTTCTTC. The chain has TRBV29-1 and TRBJ2-1; TRBD2 matches at 7 bases. The CDR3 covers 15 residues. Germline-derived CDR1 and CDR2 are SQVTM and ANQGSEA.